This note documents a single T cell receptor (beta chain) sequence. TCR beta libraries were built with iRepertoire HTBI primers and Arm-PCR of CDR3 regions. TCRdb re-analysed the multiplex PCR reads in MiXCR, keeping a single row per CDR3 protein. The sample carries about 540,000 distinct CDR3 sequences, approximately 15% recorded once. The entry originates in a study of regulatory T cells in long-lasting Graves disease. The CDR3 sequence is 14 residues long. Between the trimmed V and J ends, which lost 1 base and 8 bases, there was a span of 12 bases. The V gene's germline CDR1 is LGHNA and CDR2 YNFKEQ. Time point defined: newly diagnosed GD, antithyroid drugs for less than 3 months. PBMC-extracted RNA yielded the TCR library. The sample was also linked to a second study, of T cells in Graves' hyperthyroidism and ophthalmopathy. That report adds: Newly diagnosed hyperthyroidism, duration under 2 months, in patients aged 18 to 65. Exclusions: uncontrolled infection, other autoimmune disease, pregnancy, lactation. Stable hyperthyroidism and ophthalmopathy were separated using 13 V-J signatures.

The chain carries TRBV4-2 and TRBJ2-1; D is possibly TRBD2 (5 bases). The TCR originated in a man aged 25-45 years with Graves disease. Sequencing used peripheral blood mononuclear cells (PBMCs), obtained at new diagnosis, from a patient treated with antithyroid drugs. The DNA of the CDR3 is TGTGCCAGCAGCCAAGCCCCCGGACTGGATGAGCAGTTCTTC. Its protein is CASSQAPGLDEQFF.